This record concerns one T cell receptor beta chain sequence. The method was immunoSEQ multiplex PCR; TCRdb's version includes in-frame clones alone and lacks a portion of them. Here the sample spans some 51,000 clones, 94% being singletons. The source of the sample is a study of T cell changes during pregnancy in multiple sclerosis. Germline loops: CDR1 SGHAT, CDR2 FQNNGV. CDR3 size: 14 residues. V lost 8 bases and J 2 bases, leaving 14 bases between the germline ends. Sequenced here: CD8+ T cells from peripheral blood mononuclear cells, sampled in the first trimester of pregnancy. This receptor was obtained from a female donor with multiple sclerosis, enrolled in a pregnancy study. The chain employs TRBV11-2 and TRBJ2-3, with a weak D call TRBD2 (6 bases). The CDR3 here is CASRPSGYTDTQYF. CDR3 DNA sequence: TGTGCCAGCCGCCCCAGCGGGTACACAGATACGCAGTATTTT.